A single sample gave rise to the 3 T cell receptor beta chains below, sequenced in a study of tumor-infiltrating lymphocytes in localized non-small cell lung cancer. TCRdb's table, derived via immunoSEQ multiplex PCR, lists solely in-frame clones and lacks some. Among about 14,000 clones listed, approximately 80% were seen once. What was sequenced was lung tumor tissue. The source is a human donor with non-small cell lung cancer.

The genes are TRBV2 and TRBJ2-7; D might be TRBD2 (5 bases). V lost 6 bases and J lost 7, with 13 bases in between. The CDR3 length is 12 residues. CDR1 and CDR2 from the germline V gene are SNHLY and FYNNEI. CDR3 loop: CASRADPPEQYF. CDR3 in DNA: TGTGCCAGCAGAGCGGACCCTCCGGAGCAGTACTTC.

This chain connects TRBV7-9 to TRBJ2-5; D is unclear. Germline CDR1 is SEHNR and CDR2 is FQNEAQ (reference sequence). This CDR3 comprises 14 residues. Trimming removed 1 base at V and 7 bases at J, with 13 bases between. The CDR3 coding sequence is TGTGCCAGCAGCTTAGAAGCAGTCTGGGGGACCCAGTACTTC. Amino acids: CASSLEAVWGTQYF.

This clone has a single count. The gene calls are TRBV29-1 and TRBJ1-2, with 7 bases lining up with TRBD1. The germline gives CDR1 SQVTM, CDR2 ANQGSEA. The J segment lost 3 bases and the V segment lost 4 bases, leaving 8 bases of the junction unmatched. The CDR3 consists of 14 residues. CDR3 DNA sequence: TGCAGCGTTGGAAGACAGGGTAGGGACTATGGCTACACCTTC. As protein: CSVGRQGRDYGYTF.